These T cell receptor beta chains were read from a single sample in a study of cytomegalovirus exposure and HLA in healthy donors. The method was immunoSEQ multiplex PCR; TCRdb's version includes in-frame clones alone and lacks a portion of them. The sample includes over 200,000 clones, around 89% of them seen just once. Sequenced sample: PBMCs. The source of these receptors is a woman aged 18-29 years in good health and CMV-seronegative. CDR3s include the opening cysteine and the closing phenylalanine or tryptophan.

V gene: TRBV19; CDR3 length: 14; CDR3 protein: CASSIGGQGASPHF
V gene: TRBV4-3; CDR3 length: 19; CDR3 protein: CASSLGGLAGAEGTDTQYF
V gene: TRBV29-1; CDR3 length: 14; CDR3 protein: CSATRRLADPELFF
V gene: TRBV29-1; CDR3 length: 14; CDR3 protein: CSVGGTGDNYGYTF
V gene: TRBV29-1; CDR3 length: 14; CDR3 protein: CSVERDRRTDTQYF
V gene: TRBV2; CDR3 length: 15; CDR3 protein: CASSLSTTGGGGYTF
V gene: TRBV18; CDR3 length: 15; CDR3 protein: CASSPPSGRGHEQFF
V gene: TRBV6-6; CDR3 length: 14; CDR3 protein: CASSYPGTGTEAFF
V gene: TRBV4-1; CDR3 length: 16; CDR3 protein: CASSQEGTSGRDEQFF
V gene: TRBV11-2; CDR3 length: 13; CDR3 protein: CASSLRENTEAFF
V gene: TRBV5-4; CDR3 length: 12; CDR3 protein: CASSYGLGEQYF
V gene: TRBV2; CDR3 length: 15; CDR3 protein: CASSRDRGATDTQYF
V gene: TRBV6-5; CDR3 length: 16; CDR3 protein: CASSYSWTGGNYGYTF
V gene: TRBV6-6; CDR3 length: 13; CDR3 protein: CASSLGDLYEQYF
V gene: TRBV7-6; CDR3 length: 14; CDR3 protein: CASSTRRGGYEQYF
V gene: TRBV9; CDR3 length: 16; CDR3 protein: CASSLRGPGQGDGYTF
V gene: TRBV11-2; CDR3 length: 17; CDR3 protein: CASSRKVRDRGSYGYTF
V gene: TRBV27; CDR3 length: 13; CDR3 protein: CASSHTGPGELFF
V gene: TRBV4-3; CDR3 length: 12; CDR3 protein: CASSRFRGEQYF
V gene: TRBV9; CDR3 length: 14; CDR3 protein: CASSPGLATDTQYF
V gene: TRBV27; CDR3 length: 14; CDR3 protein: CASRPGQGNQPQHF
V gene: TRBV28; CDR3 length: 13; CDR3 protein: CASRDGVNYGYTF
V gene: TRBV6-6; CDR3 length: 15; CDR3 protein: CASRKSGRAGETQYF
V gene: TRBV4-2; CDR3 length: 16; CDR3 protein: CASSQGGGSSGEKLFF
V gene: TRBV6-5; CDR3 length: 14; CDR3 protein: CASSYSIQYNEQFF
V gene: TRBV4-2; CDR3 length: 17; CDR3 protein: CASTGLAGGPNTGELFF
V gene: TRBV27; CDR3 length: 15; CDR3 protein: CASSLGQGEAYGYTF
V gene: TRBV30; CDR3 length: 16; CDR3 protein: CAWRAVPRGRENTIYF
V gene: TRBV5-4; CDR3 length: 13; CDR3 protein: CATLLAGSYEQYF
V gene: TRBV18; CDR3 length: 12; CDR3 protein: CASSLTGYGYTF
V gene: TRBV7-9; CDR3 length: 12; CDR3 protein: CASSSPVNEQFF